The 17 T cell receptor beta chains listed next were all sequenced from one sample in a study of cytomegalovirus exposure and HLA in healthy donors. Amplification used 60 Vbeta primers and 13 Jbeta primers. Sequencing was performed with immunoSEQ multiplex PCR; in TCRdb, only in-frame clones are kept and a portion is missing. The table shows around 150,000 clones, with around 81% occurring only once. The source material was PBMCs. The origin of the receptors is a man aged 35 to 55 in good health and CMV-seropositive.

The chain joins TRBV7-2 to TRBJ1-1; TRBD1 matches 7 bases. Germline assignment: CDR1 SGHTA and CDR2 FQGNSA. This CDR3 is built from 12 residues. With V trimmed by 5 bases and J by 6 bases, 3 bases remained unmatched. The CDR3 sequence is CASSLGTAEAFF. For the CDR3, the DNA is TGTGCCAGCAGCCTTGGGACAGCTGAAGCTTTCTTT.

V and J are TRBV4-3 and TRBJ2-2, with 9 bases matching TRBD1. Germline trimming cut 4 bases from V and 0 bases from J; bases unmatched to any gene: 9. Germline loops: CDR1 LGHNA, CDR2 YSLEER. CDR3 length: 18 residues. CDR3 in DNA: TGCGCCAGCAGCCTGACAGTGACAGGGGGATCGAACACCGGGGAGCTGTTTTTT. Its protein product is CASSLTVTGGSNTGELFF.

The V and J genes are TRBV6-5 and TRBJ2-3; TRBD2 aligns across 11 bases. J gave up 5 bases and V 5 bases, and 3 bases lay outside the gene matches. The V gene's germline CDR1 is MNHEY and CDR2 SVGAGI. The CDR3 totals 14 residues. The CDR3 DNA reads as TGTGCCAGCAGTCGGACTAGCGGGCGAGATACGCAGTATTTT. Amino acids: CASSRTSGRDTQYF.

In this sample, this clone turned up once. The chain has TRBV7-9 and TRBJ2-5; D is unclear. The DNA end favors TRBJ2-7, so the J call may be wrong. The CDR3 consists of 15 residues. Germline values: CDR1 SEHNR, CDR2 FQNEAQ (reference sequence). CDR3 coding DNA: TGTGCCAGCAGCTTGTGGGTCGGTGGGCTCTACGAGCAGTACTTC. Translation: CASSLWVGGLYEQYF.

The chain links TRBV2 to TRBJ2-7, with 10 bases lining up with TRBD1. Germline trimming cut 5 bases from V and 7 bases from J; bases unmatched to any gene: 5. Looked up from germline, CDR1 is SNHLY and CDR2 is FYNNEI. The CDR3 runs to 13 residues. The CDR3 DNA reads as TGTGCCAGCAGTTTCGACAGGGGGCTAGAGCAGTACTTC. Its protein is CASSFDRGLEQYF.

In regard to this clone: In the same sample, other DNA sequences code for this CDR3. The chain links TRBV11-2 to TRBJ2-7, with D maybe TRBD1 (6 bases). Germline values: CDR1 SGHAT, CDR2 FQNNGV. CDR3 length: 15 residues. V shed 5 bases and J shed 1 base, with 15 bases lying between them. CDR3 in amino acids: CASSLEGRGSYEQYF. The CDR3 bases are TGTGCCAGCAGCCTCGAAGGCAGGGGATCCTACGAGCAGTACTTC.

In its sample, this clone was seen a few times. V gene TRBV7-8 combines with J gene TRBJ2-3, with TRBD2 matching 15 bases. CDR1 is SGHVS, CDR2 FQNEAQ, per germline. After removal of 0 bases from V and 6 bases from J, the junction contained 7 bases not matched to a gene. The CDR3 covers 18 residues. The CDR3 region is CASSLARGLAGGLDTQYF. The CDR3 coding sequence is TGTGCCAGCAGCTTAGCGCGGGGACTAGCGGGGGGATTGGATACGCAGTATTTT. Combining the CDR3 with reference TRBV7-8 and TRBJ2-3 gives the whole variable domain GAGVSQSPRYKVAKRGQDVALRCDPISGHVSLFWYQQALGQGPEFLTYFQNEAQLDKSGLPSDRFFAERPEGSVSTLKIQRTQQEDSAVYLCASSLARGLAGGLDTQYFGPGTRLTVL.

The chain combines TRBV18 with TRBJ1-1, with D uncertain. The CDR3 is made up of 11 amino acids. Trimming removed 4 bases from V and 3 bases from J, with 3 bases in between. Germline values: CDR1 KGHSH, CDR2 LQKENI. CDR3 sequence (DNA): TGTGCCAGCTCACTAGACACTGAAGCTTTCTTT. Protein product: CASSLDTEAFF.

The CDR3 is CASSPGTGQRETQYF. The CDR3 DNA reads as TGTGCCAGCTCACCAGGCACAGGACAACGGGAGACCCAGTACTTC. This chain connects TRBV18 to TRBJ2-5; tentative D call: TRBD1 (5 bases). Germline CDR1 reads KGHSH; CDR2 reads LQKENI. The CDR3 runs 15 residues. Trimming took 2 bases from V and 5 from J, leaving 15 bases between them.

The count of this clone is one. The chain employs TRBV5-1 and TRBJ2-1, with TRBD1 identical over 8 bases. This CDR3 region has 14 residues. Germline assignment: CDR1 SGHRS and CDR2 YFSETQ. Germline trimming cut 0 bases from V and 7 bases from J; bases unmatched to any gene: 3. The CDR3 DNA sequence: TGCGCCAGCAGCTTGGGGACAGGGCGGAATGAGCAGTTCTTC. This translates into CASSLGTGRNEQFF.

V is TRBV6-5 and J is TRBJ2-5, with D perhaps TRBD1 (6 bases). The J call may be incorrect, as the DNA end agrees better with TRBJ2-7. From germline, CDR1 is MNHEY and CDR2 SVGAGI. The CDR3 covers 13 residues. In DNA form, the CDR3 reads TGTGCCAGCAGGAACAGGGATTCCTACGAGCAGTACTTC. Protein: CASRNRDSYEQYF.

V and J are TRBV6-5 and TRBJ2-6; 9 bases are shared with TRBD1. The CDR3 contains 15 residues. Trimming took 4 bases from V and 2 from J; bases not matched to a gene: 0. From germline, CDR1 is MNHEY and CDR2 SVGAGI. As DNA, the CDR3 is TGTGCCAGCAGTTGGACAGGGGCTGGGGCCAACGTCCTGACTTTC. It translates to CASSWTGAGANVLTF.

The chain carries TRBV6-5 and TRBJ1-2; D call uncertain. The germline V gene has CDR1 MNHEY and CDR2 SVGAGI. V lost 11 bases and J lost 0, with 13 bases in between. This CDR3 comprises 13 residues. The CDR3 DNA is TGTGCCTCAACAAGAACAGCTAACTATGGCTACACCTTC. Protein: CASTRTANYGYTF.

V usage is TRBV6-6 and J usage is TRBJ2-6; D gene ambiguous. This CDR3 spans 15 amino acids. Germline CDR1 reads MNHNY; CDR2 reads SVGAGI (reference sequence). V lost 5 bases and J lost 1, with 9 bases in between. This chain's CDR3 is CASSVHLSGANVLTF. In DNA, the CDR3 is TGTGCCAGCAGTGTCCACTTATCTGGGGCCAACGTCCTGACTTTC.

The gene calls are TRBV29-1 and TRBJ1-2; TRBD1 agrees at 11 bases. Germline assignment: CDR1 SQVTM and CDR2 ANQGSEA. CDR3 length: 13 residues. V shed 6 bases and J 4 bases; nucleotides not matched to a gene: 4. CDR3 protein: CSVGGTGGYGYTF. The CDR3 DNA reads as TGCAGCGTCGGGGGGACAGGGGGCTATGGCTACACCTTC.

The V call is TRBV6-6, the J call TRBJ1-5, with D possibly TRBD1 on 5 matching bases. This CDR3 is 14 amino acids long. V shed 6 bases and J shed 3 bases, with 12 bases lying between them. Germline V gives CDR1 MNHNY, CDR2 SVGAGI (reference sequence). CDR3 loop: CASSPDRYNQPQHF. CDR3 bases: TGTGCCAGCAGCCCCGACAGATACAATCAGCCCCAGCATTTT.

The gene calls are TRBV15 and TRBJ1-5, with 8 bases identical to TRBD1. V shed 0 bases and J 2 bases; nucleotides not matched to a gene: 6. Germline V gives CDR1 LNHNV, CDR2 YYDKDF (reference sequence). The CDR3 spans 17 residues. CDR3 DNA sequence: TGTGCCACCAGCAGAGAATGGCAGGGGGCCGGCAATCAGCCCCAGCATTTT. Protein sequence: CATSREWQGAGNQPQHF. The entire variable domain, with the rest obtained from reference TRBV15 and TRBJ1-5, is as follows: DAMVIQNPRYQVTQFGKPVTLSCSQTLNHNVMYWYQQKSSQAPKLLFHYYDKDFNNEADTPDNFQSRRPNTSFCFLDIRSPGLGDTAMYLCATSREWQGAGNQPQHFGDGTRLSIL.